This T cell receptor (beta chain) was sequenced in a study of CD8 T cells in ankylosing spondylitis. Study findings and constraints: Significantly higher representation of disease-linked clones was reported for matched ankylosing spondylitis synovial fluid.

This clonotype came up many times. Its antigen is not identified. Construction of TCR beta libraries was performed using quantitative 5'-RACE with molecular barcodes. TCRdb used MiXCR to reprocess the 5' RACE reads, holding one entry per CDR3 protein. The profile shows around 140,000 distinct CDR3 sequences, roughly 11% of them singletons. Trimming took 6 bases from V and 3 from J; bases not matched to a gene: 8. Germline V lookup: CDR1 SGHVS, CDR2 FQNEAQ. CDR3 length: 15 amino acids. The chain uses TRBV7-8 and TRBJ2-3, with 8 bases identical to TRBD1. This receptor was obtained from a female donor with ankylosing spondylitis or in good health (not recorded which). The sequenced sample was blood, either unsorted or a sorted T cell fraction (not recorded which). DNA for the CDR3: TGTGCCAGCAGACACCCGACAGGGGTGACAGATACGCAGTATTTT. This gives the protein CASRHPTGVTDTQYF.